The rows below give T cell receptor beta chains drawn from one sample of a study of shared clonotypes between healthy human individuals. Clones were read by immunoSEQ multiplex PCR, and TCRdb kept only the in-frame ones, dropping some. The sample holds millions of clones, more than 80% seen once. Sequencing was carried out using naive CD4+ T cells from PBMCs. These receptors originate from a man aged 18 to 30 in good health. Some clones in this sample may be carry-over from other donors' samples. The CDR3 runs from the conserved cysteine through the conserved F or W. Fields, in order: D gene, J gene, V gene, clone size, CDR3 DNA, CDR3 protein. D genes are given only for firm matches. Clone size is given for some rows only: seen once, a few or many times, or a class if the clone is expanded.

TRBD1 TRBJ2-1 TRBV7-2 NA TGTGCCAGCAGCATGCGACAGGGATTATACAATGAGCAGTTCTTC CASSMRQGLYNEQFF
TRBD2 TRBJ2-5 TRBV9 NA TGTGCCAGCAGCCCCCGGACTGGGAGGGTAGAGACCCAGTACTTC CASSPRTGRVETQYF
TRBD1 TRBJ1-1 TRBV19 NA TGTGCCAGTAGTATCCGACAGGGAGGCATGAACACTGAAGCTTTCTTT CASSIRQGGMNTEAFF
TRBD1 TRBJ2-5 TRBV7-8 NA TGTGCCAGCAGCTTACGCCGGGACAGACAAGAGACCCAGTACTTC CASSLRRDRQETQYF
NA TRBJ2-2 TRBV27 NA TGTGCCAGCAGTTTAGCCTTCACCGGGGAGCTGTTTTTT CASSLAFTGELFF
NA TRBJ1-5 TRBV28 NA TGTGCCAGCAGCTCCCATCAGCCCCAGCATTTT CASSSHQPQHF
NA TRBJ2-7 TRBV27 NA TGTGCCAGCAGTCTCCGGGACACAGACTACGAGCAGTACTTC CASSLRDTDYEQYF
NA TRBJ1-5 TRBV5-6 NA TGTGCCAGCAGCTTGGGGGCAGCTTTTCATAGCAATCAGCCCCAGCATTTT CASSLGAAFHSNQPQHF
NA TRBJ1-2 TRBV2 NA TGTGCCAGCAGTGGAATGGACTCTCGCTACACCTTC CASSGMDSRYTF
NA TRBJ2-7 TRBV10-1 NA TGCGCCAGCATCTGGACCGAGCAGTACTTC CASIWTEQYF
TRBD1 TRBJ2-5 TRBV18 NA TGTGCCACCTCGACAGGGGGCGCAGAGAGGGAGACCCAGTACTTC CATSTGGAERETQYF
TRBD2 TRBJ2-7 TRBV7-9 NA TGTGCCAGCAGCCACGATCGGGCTAGCGGCACCTACGAGCAGTACTTC CASSHDRASGTYEQYF
TRBD1 TRBJ2-7 TRBV9 once TGTGCCAGCAGCCAAACCACAGGGGGCGTCGAGCAGTACTTC CASSQTTGGVEQYF
TRBD2 TRBJ2-1 TRBV27 once TGTGCCAGCTTGACTAGCGGGAGAGGTATTTGGGATGAGCAGTTCTTC CASLTSGRGIWDEQFF
NA TRBJ1-2 TRBV27 NA TGTGCCAGCAGTTCAGTCGGGCAGAACTATGGCTACACCTTC CASSSVGQNYGYTF
TRBD2 TRBJ2-7 TRBV15 NA TGTGCCACCAGCAGAGGTGGGACTAGCGGGAGGAGGTCCTACGAGCAGTACTTC CATSRGGTSGRRSYEQYF
NA TRBJ1-4 TRBV7-9 NA TGTGCCAGCAGCTTAGCGGTGGGGGGAAGCGAAAAACTGTTTTTT CASSLAVGGSEKLFF
NA TRBJ2-7 TRBV5-6 NA TGTGCCAGCAGCTTGATGCAGGACTACCTCAAGTACGAGCAGTACTTC CASSLMQDYLKYEQYF
NA TRBJ2-2 TRBV7-9 NA TGTGCCAGTGGGGGACATTTGAACACCGGGGAGCTGTTTTTT CASGGHLNTGELFF
TRBD2 TRBJ2-3 TRBV2 NA TGTGCCAGCAGTGGACTAGCGGGGCGCACAGATACGCAGTATTTT CASSGLAGRTDTQYF
NA TRBJ1-1 TRBV4-3 NA TGCGCCAGCAGCCAAGCGGCAACTATGAACACTGAAGCTTTCTTT CASSQAATMNTEAFF
NA TRBJ2-1 TRBV27 NA TGTGCCAGCAGGGGGAGGCCAAACTACAATGAGCAGTTCTTC CASRGRPNYNEQFF
TRBD2 TRBJ2-7 TRBV7-2 NA TGTGCCAGCAGCTTCTTGGCGGGAGCCTCCTACGAGCAGTACTTC CASSFLAGASYEQYF
TRBD2 TRBJ2-7 TRBV5-1 few TGCGCCAGCAGCTTGGCCGAGCTAGCGGAGACCGAGCAGTACTTC CASSLAELAETEQYF
TRBD1 TRBJ1-5 TRBV19 NA TGTGCCAGCCAAAACCTGGAGGGGGCGATAAATCAGCCCCAGCATTTT CASQNLEGAINQPQHF
TRBD1 TRBJ2-7 TRBV28 NA TGTGCCAGCAGTTTATGGCCCTTTGATTTCAGGGGGCGAGGCTCCTACGAGCAGTACTTC CASSLWPFDFRGRGSYEQYF
NA TRBJ2-1 TRBV6-6 NA TGTGCCAGCAGTCACGAAAATGAGCAGTTCTTC CASSHENEQFF
NA TRBJ2-6 TRBV19 NA TGTGCCAGTAGTCGATTGGGTTCTGGGGCCAACGTCCTGACTTTC CASSRLGSGANVLTF
NA TRBJ1-1 TRBV4-3 NA TGCGCCAGCAGCCAGGACCAGTGGAACACTGAAGCTTTCTTT CASSQDQWNTEAFF
NA TRBJ1-1 TRBV11-2 few TGTGCCAGCAGCTTAGATCCCACCTACACTGAAGCTTTCTTT CASSLDPTYTEAFF
NA TRBJ2-2 TRBV5-4 once TGTGCCAGCAGCTTGGAACAGGTTGAGACCGGGGAGCTGTTTTTT CASSLEQVETGELFF
TRBD1 TRBJ1-2 TRBV30 NA TGTGCCTGGAGTGTACGAATTGTCTTGGGACAGGGGTATGGCTACACCTTC CAWSVRIVLGQGYGYTF
NA TRBJ1-1 TRBV28 few TGTGCCAGCAGCCCTAGCGGAGCCCGGAGGTACACTGAAGCTTTCTTT CASSPSGARRYTEAFF
TRBD1 TRBJ1-1 TRBV6-5 NA TGTGCCAGCATCGGGACAGGGAACACTGAAGCTTTCTTT CASIGTGNTEAFF
NA TRBJ2-7 TRBV27 NA TGTGCCAGCAGTTTAGTAGGGGGGCCAGCGGCCTTGAGCTCCTACGAGCAGTACTTC CASSLVGGPAALSSYEQYF
NA TRBJ1-1 TRBV19 NA TGTGCCAGTAGTACCACTTTGAACACTGAAGCTTTCTTT CASSTTLNTEAFF
NA TRBJ1-3 TRBV25-1 NA TGTGCCAGCAGTGTGGAGGGTTCTGGAAACACCATATATTTT CASSVEGSGNTIYF
NA TRBJ1-2 TRBV9 NA TGTGCCAGCAGCCGGACGGGGGGCGGCTACACCTTC CASSRTGGGYTF
TRBD1 TRBJ1-2 TRBV6-5 NA TGTGCCAGCAGTTACGGGGCAGGGGGCTCCCGCTATGGCTACACCTTC CASSYGAGGSRYGYTF
NA TRBJ2-7 TRBV27 NA TGTGCCAGCAGTTTAACCGATAGAAATATCTACGAGCAGTACTTC CASSLTDRNIYEQYF
NA TRBJ1-3 TRBV7-3 NA TGTGCCAGCAGCTCCCAGTACGGAAACACCATATATTTT CASSSQYGNTIYF
TRBD1 TRBJ1-1 TRBV25-1 NA TGTGCCAGCAGTGAACCCGGACAGGGCCAAGAAGCTTTCTTT CASSEPGQGQEAFF
NA TRBJ1-1 TRBV9 few TGTGCCAGCAGCGTAGCCGGGTCCCCCTTTGAAGCTTTCTTT CASSVAGSPFEAFF
NA TRBJ2-1 TRBV28 NA TGTGCCAGCAGTTTATGGGGCGGACCAAATGAGCAGTTCTTC CASSLWGGPNEQFF
TRBD1 TRBJ2-7 TRBV5-1 NA TGCGCCAGCAGCCAGGCGAGACAGGGAGCCGAGCAGTACTTC CASSQARQGAEQYF
NA TRBJ1-2 TRBV27 few TGTGCCAGCAGTTTTAGGGGGAGCTATGGCTACACCTTC CASSFRGSYGYTF